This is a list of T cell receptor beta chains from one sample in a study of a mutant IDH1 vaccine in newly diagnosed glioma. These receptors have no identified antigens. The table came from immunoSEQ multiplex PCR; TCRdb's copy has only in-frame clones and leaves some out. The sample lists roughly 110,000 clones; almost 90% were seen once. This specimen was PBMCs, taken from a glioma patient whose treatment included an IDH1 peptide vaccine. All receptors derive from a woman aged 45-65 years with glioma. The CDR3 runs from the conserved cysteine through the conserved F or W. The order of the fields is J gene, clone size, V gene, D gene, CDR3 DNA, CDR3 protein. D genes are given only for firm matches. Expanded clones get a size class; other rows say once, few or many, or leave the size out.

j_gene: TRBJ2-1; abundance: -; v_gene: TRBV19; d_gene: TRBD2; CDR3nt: TGTGCCAGTACTCGAAGCAGCGGGGCCTACAATGAGCAGTTCTTC; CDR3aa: CASTRSSGAYNEQFF
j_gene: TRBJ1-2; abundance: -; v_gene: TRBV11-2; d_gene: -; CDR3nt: TGTGCCAGCAGCTTAATGAGGAAGGGTTCTAACTATGGCTACACCTTC; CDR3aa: CASSLMRKGSNYGYTF
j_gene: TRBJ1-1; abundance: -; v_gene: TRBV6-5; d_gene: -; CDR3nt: TGTGCCAGCAGTTACGGGCAGATGAACACTGAAGCTTTCTTT; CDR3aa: CASSYGQMNTEAFF
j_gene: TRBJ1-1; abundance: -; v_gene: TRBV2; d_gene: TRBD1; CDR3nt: TGTGCCAGCAGTGAAGCGCCGGGCAGGGGGGGAAGCACTGAAGCTTTCTTT; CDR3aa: CASSEAPGRGGSTEAFF
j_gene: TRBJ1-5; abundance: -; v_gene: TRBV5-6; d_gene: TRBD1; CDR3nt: TGTGCCAGCAGTTCCGGGACAGGGATAGTTCAGCCCCAGCATTTT; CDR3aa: CASSSGTGIVQPQHF
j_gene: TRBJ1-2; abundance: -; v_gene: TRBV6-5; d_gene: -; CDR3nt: TGTGCCAGCAGCGAACTTAACTATGGCTACACCTTC; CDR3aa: CASSELNYGYTF
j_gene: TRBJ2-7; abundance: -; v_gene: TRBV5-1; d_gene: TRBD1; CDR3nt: TGCGCCAGCAGCACCCTGGGACAGGGGGCAGAGGGTAACGAGCAGTACTTC; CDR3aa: CASSTLGQGAEGNEQYF
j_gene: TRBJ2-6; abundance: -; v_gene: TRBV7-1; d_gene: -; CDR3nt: TGTGCCAGCAGCGCCGAACAAAGTCGGGCCAACGTCCTGACTTTC; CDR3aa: CASSAEQSRANVLTF
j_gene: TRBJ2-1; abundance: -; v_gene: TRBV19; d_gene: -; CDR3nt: TGTGCCAGTATGGATCGGGGCGGAGTCCCCAATGAGCAGTTCTTC; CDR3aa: CASMDRGGVPNEQFF
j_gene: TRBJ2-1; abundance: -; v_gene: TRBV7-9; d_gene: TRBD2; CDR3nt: TGTGCCAGCAGAGGGACTAGCGGGAGAGGGAGTGCCTACAATGAGCAGTTCTTC; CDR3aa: CASRGTSGRGSAYNEQFF
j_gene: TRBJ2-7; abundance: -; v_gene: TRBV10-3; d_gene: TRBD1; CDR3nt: TGTGCCATCAGTTCCGGGACAGGGGGCTACGAGCAGTACTTC; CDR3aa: CAISSGTGGYEQYF
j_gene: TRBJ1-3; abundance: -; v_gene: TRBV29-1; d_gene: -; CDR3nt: TGCAGCGCCCTGGACGGCGGAAACACCATATATTTT; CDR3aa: CSALDGGNTIYF
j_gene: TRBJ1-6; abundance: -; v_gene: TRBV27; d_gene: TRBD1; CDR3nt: TGTGCCAGCAGGGACAGGGGAAGCTCCTATAATTCACCCCTCCACTTT; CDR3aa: CASRDRGSSYNSPLHF
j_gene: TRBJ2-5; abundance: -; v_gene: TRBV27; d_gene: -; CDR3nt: TGTGCCAGCAGTTTAATGGGTTCCAGCTTTGGGACCCAGTACTTC; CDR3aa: CASSLMGSSFGTQYF
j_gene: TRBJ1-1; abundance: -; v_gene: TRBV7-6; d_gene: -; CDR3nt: TGTGCCAGCAGCGACCCCAGGGTAGGCACTGAAGCTTTCTTT; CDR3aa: CASSDPRVGTEAFF
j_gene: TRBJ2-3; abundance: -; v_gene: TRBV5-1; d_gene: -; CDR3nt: TGCGCCAGCAGCTCGAGGGGCTCTACAGATACGCAGTATTTT; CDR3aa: CASSSRGSTDTQYF
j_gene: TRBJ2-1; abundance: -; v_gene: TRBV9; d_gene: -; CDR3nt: TGTGCCAGCAGCGCCGAGGGCGACTCCTACAATGAGCAGTTCTTC; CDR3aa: CASSAEGDSYNEQFF
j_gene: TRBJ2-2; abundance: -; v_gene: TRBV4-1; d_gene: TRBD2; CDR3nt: TGCGCCAGCAGCCAGGGACTAGCGGGAGGTAGGACCGGGGAGCTGTTTTTT; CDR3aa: CASSQGLAGGRTGELFF
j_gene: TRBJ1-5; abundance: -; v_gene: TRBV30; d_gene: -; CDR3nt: TGTGCCTGGAGTACCCCCGGGACACCCACCGGACAGCCCCAGCATTTT; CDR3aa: CAWSTPGTPTGQPQHF
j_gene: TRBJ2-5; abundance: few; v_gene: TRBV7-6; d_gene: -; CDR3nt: TGTGCCAGCAGCTTATTGGAGGTCCAGTACTTC; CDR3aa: CASSLLEVQYF
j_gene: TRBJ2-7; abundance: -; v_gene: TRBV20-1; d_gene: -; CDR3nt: TGCAGTGCTAGGAGCTCCTACGAGCAGTACTTC; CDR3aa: CSARSSYEQYF
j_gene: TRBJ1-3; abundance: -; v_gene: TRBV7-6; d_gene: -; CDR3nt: TGTGCCAGCAGCTTAGTGGTAGCCGGCTCTGGAAACACCATATATTTT; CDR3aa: CASSLVVAGSGNTIYF
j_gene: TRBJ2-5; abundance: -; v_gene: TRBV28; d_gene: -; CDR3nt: TGTGCCAGCAGCGATTACCAAGAGACCCAGTACTTC; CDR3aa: CASSDYQETQYF
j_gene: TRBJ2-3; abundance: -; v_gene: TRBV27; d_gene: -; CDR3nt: TGTGCCAGCAGTCCAACTCGCGGAGTAATCACAGATACGCAGTATTTT; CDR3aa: CASSPTRGVITDTQYF
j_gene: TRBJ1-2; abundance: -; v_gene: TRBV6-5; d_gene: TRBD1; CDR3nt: TGTGCCAGCAGAAGGACAGGGGCCTATGGCTACACCTTC; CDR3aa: CASRRTGAYGYTF
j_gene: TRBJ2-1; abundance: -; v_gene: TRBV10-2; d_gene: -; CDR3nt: TGCGCCAGCCTTCTAACCGGAGGCGCCTACAATGAGCAGTTCTTC; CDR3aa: CASLLTGGAYNEQFF
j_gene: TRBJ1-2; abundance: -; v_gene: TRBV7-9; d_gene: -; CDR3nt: TGTGCCAGCAGCTTAATCAGGGATGGAAATGGCTACACCTTC; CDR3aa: CASSLIRDGNGYTF
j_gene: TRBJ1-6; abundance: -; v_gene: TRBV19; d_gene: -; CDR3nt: TGTGCCAGTAGTATGAGGGAGAGTAATTCACCCCTCCACTTT; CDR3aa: CASSMRESNSPLHF
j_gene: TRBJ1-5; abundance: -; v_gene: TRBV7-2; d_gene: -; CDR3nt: TGTGCCAGCAGCTTAGCGCTAAGAACAGACAATCAGCCCCAGCATTTT; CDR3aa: CASSLALRTDNQPQHF
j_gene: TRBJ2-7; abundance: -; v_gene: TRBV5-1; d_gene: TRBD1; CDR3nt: TGCGCCAGCAGCCTGCAAGGCCCAGGGGGAGACGAGCAGTACTTC; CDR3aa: CASSLQGPGGDEQYF
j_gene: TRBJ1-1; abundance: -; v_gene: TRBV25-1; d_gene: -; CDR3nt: TGTGCCAGCAGTGAGGCCAGTAACACTGAAGCTTTCTTT; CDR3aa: CASSEASNTEAFF
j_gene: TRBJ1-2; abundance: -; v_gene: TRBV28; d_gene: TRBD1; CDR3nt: TGTGCCAGCAGTTGGGACAGTGACTATGGCTACACCTTC; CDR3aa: CASSWDSDYGYTF
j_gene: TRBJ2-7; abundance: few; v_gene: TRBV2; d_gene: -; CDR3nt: TGTGCCAGCAGTCCCTCCTACGAGCAGTACTTC; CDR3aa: CASSPSYEQYF
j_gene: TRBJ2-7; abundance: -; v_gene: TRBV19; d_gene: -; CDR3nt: TGTGCCAGTAGTATCGGGCCGGACACATCCTACGAGCAGTACTTC; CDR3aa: CASSIGPDTSYEQYF
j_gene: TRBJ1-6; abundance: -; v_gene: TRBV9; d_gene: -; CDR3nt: TGTGCCAGCAGCGTAGAGGCAGCTGCCTGGAATTCACCCCTCCACTTT; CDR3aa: CASSVEAAAWNSPLHF
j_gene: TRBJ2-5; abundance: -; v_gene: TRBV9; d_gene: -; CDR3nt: TGTGCCAGCAGCCCAAACCAAGAGACCCAGTACTTC; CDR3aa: CASSPNQETQYF
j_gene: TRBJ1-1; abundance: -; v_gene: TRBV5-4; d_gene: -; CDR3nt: TGTGCCAGCAGCTTGGGGTCCACTGAAGCTTTCTTT; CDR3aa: CASSLGSTEAFF
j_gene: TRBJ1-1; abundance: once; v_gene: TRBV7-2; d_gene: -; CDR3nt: TGTGCCAGCAGCCTCCAGGCTTCGAACACTGAAGCTTTCTTT; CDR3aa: CASSLQASNTEAFF
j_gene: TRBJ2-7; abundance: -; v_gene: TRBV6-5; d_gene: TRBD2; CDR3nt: TGTGCCAGCAGGAAACTAGCGGACGCCTACGAGCAGTACTTC; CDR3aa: CASRKLADAYEQYF
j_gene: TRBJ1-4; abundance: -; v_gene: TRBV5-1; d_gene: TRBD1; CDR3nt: TGCGCCAGCAGCCCCGGACAGGCAACTAATGAAAAACTGTTTTTT; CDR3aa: CASSPGQATNEKLFF